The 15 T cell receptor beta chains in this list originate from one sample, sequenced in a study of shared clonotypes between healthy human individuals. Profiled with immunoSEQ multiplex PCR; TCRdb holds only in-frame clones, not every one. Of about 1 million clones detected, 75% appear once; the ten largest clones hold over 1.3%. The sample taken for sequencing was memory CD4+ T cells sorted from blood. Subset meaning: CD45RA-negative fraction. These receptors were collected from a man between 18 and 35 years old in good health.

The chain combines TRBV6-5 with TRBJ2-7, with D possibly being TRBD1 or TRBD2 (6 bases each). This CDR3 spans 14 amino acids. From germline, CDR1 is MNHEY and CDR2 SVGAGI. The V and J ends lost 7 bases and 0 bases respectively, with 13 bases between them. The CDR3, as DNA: TGTGCCAGCACCCGAGGGGGGACCTCCTACGAGCAGTACTTC. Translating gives CASTRGGTSYEQYF.

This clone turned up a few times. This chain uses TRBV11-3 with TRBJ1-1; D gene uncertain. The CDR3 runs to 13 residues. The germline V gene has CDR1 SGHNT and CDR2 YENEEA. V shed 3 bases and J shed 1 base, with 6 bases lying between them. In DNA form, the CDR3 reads TGTGCCAGCAGCTTTGCCCAGAACACTGAAGCTTTCTTT. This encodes CASSFAQNTEAFF.

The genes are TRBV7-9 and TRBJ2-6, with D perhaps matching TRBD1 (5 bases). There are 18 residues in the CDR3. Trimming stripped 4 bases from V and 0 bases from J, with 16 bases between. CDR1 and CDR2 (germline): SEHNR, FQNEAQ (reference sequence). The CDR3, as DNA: TGTGCCAGCAGCTCCGACAGCTCTCCTTACTCTGGGGCCAACGTCCTGACTTTC. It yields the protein CASSSDSSPYSGANVLTF.

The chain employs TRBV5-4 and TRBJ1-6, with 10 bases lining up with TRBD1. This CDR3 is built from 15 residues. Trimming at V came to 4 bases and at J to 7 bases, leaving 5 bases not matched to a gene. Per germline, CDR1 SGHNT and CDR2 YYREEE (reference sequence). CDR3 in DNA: TGTGCCAGCAGCAGGGACAGGGGTCACAATTCACCCCTCCACTTT. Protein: CASSRDRGHNSPLHF. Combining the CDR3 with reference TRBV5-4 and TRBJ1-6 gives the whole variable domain ETGVTQSPTHLIKTRGQQVTLRCSSQSGHNTVSWYQQALGQGPQFIFQYYREEENGRGNFPPRFSGLQFPNYSSELNVNALELDDSALYLCASSRDRGHNSPLHFGNGTRLTVT.

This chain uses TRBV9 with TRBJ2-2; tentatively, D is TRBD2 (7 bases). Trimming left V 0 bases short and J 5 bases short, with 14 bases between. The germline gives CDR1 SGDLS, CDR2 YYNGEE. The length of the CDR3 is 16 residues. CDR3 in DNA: TGTGCCAGCAGCGTAGCCACGGGGGGCTGGACCGGGGAGCTGTTTTTT. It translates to CASSVATGGWTGELFF.

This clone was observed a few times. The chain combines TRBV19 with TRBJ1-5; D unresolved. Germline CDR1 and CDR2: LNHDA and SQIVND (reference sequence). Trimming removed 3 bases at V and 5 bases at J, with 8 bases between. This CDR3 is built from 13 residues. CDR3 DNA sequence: TGTGCCAGTAGTATTTCAGTCGATCAGCCCCAGCATTTT. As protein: CASSISVDQPQHF.

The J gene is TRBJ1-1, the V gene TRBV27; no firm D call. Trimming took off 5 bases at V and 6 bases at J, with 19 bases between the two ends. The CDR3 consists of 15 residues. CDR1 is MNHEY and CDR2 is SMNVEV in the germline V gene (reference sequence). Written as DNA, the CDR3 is TGTGCCAGCAGTCACCAGGTTCAAGTAAGGGCTGAAGCTTTCTTT. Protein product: CASSHQVQVRAEAFF.

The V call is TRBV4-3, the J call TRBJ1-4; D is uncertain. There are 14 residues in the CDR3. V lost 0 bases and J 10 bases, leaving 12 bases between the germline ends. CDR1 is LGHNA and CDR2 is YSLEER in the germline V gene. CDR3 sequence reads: CASSQDLSGGKLFF. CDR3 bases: TGCGCCAGCAGCCAAGATTTAAGTGGCGGAAAACTGTTTTTT.

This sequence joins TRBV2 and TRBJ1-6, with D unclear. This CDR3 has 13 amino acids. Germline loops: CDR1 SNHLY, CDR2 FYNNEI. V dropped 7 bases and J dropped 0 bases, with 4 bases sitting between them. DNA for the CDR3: TGTGCCAGCATCAGCTCCTATAATTCACCCCTCCACTTT. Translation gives CASISSYNSPLHF.

The CDR3 region is CAWSLVGLTGNTIYF. CDR3 nucleotide sequence: TGTGCCTGGAGTTTGGTGGGATTGACTGGAAACACCATATATTTT. The rearrangement joins TRBV30 to TRBJ1-3; D unclear. This CDR3 has 15 amino acids. V was trimmed by 2 bases and J by 2 bases, leaving 13 bases between them. Germline CDR1 reads GTSNPN; CDR2 reads SVGIG (reference sequence).

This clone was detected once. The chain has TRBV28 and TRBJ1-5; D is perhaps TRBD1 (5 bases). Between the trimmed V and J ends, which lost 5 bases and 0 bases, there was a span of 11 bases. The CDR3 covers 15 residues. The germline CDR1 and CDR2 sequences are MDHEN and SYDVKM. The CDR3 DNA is TGTGCCAGCAGTCCTGACAGAGTTAGCAATCAGCCCCAGCATTTT. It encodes CASSPDRVSNQPQHF.

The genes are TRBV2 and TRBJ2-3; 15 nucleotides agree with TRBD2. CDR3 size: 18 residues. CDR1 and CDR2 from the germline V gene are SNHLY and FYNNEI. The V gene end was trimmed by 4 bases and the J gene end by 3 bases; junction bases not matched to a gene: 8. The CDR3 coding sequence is TGTGCCAGCAGTGGGACTAGCGGGGGGGCTAGGAAGACAGATACGCAGTATTTT. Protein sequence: CASSGTSGGARKTDTQYF. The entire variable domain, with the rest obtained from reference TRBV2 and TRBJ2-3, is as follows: EPEVTQTPSHQVTQMGQEVILRCVPISNHLYFYWYRQILGQKVEFLVSFYNNEISEKSEIFDDQFSVERPDGSNFTLKIRSTKLEDSAMYFCASSGTSGGARKTDTQYFGPGTRLTVL.

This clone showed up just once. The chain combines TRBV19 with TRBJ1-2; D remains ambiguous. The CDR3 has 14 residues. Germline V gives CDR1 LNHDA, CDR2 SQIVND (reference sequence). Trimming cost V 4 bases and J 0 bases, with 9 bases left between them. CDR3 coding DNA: TGTGCCAGTAGTAGAAGGACGGCTAACTATGGCTACACCTTC. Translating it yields CASSRRTANYGYTF.

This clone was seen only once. The CDR3 spells CAWSLAVYNEQFF. Here the CDR3 DNA reads TGTGCCTGGAGTCTGGCGGTCTACAATGAGCAGTTCTTC. J is TRBJ2-1 and V is TRBV30; D is unclear. Trimming pared 2 bases from V and 3 bases from J, leaving 8 bases between. Looked up from germline, CDR1 is GTSNPN and CDR2 is SVGIG (reference sequence). This CDR3 has 13 residues.

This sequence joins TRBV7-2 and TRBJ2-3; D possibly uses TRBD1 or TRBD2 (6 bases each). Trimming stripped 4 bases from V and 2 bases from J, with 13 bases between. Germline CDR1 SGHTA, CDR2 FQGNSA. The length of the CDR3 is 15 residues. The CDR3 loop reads CASSSRRGNTDTQYF. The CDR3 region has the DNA TGTGCCAGCAGCTCTAGGAGGGGGAACACAGATACGCAGTATTTT.